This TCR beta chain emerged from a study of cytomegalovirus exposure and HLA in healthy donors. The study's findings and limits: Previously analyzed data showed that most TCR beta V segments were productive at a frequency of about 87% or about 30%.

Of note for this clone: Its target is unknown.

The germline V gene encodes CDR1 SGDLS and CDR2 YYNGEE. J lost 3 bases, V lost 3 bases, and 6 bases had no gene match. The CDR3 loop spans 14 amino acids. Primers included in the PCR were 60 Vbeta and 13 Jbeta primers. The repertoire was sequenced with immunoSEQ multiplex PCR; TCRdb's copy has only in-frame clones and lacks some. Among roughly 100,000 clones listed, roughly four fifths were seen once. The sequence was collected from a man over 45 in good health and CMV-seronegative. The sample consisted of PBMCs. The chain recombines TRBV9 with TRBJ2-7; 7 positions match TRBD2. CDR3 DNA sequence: TGTGCCAGCAGCGCAGTGGGGGGGAGCTACGAGCAGTACTTC. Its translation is CASSAVGGSYEQYF.